A selection of T cell receptor beta chains follows, all from one sample in a study of T-cell memory formation after mild COVID-19. TCRdb re-derived calls from the 5' RACE reads in MiXCR, one entry per CDR3 protein. The table includes 35,000 to 50,000 distinct CDR3 sequences, 7.5% to 10% detected once. Sequenced input: PBMCs or a T cell subset sorted from them (not recorded which). These receptors came from an adult woman who had mild COVID-19 (a few samples of this study predate the infection). Cell type and time point are not known. CDR3s include the opening cysteine and the closing phenylalanine or tryptophan. D genes are given only for firm matches. The size entry is marked missing in some rows and otherwise reads once, few, many or a size class.

j_call v_call clone_size d_call cdr3_nt cdr3_aa
TRBJ1-4 TRBV29-1 few - TGCAGCGTTGAAGATCCGCGGGGGCGGGAAAAACTGTTTTTT CSVEDPRGREKLFF
TRBJ2-1 TRBV30 few - TGTGCCTGGAGTGGTAAAGCGCAAATCAATGAGCAGTTCTTC CAWSGKAQINEQFF
TRBJ1-1 TRBV9 many TRBD1 TGTGCCAGCAGCCTCGCGACAGGGGGTCTGAACACTGAAGCTTTCTTT CASSLATGGLNTEAFF
TRBJ1-6 TRBV27 - - TGTGCCAGCAGTTTATCGTTGACGAGGGATTCACCCCTCCACTTT CASSLSLTRDSPLHF
TRBJ2-7 TRBV28 - TRBD2 TGTGCCAGCAGTTTAGTCGGGGGGGACTACGAGCAGTACTTC CASSLVGGDYEQYF
TRBJ1-1 TRBV6-5 - - TGTGCCAGCAGCCCCCCTCAGGGAAGGAGGACTGAAGCTTTCTTT CASSPPQGRRTEAFF
TRBJ2-5 TRBV12-3/TRBV12-4 few TRBD1 TGTGCCAGCAGACCAGGGGGTGTGGGTCAAGAGACCCAGTACTTC CASRPGGVGQETQYF
TRBJ1-2 TRBV7-9 many TRBD1 TGTGCCAGCAGCCGACAGGGGAGTAGCGGCTACACCTTC CASSRQGSSGYTF
TRBJ2-7 TRBV15 - - TGTGCCACCAGCAGAGAACTCAACTACGAGCAGTACTTC CATSRELNYEQYF
TRBJ2-7 TRBV2 - - TGTGCCAGCAGCCAAGACAACTCCTACGAGCAGTACTTC CASSQDNSYEQYF
TRBJ2-5 TRBV7-2 many - TGTGCCAGCAGCCCCCCTGGGCAGTCCCTGTACTTC CASSPPGQSLYF
TRBJ2-1 TRBV2 - TRBD1 TGTGCCAGCTTCGGGACAGGGGGTCGCAATGAGCAGTTCTTC CASFGTGGRNEQFF
TRBJ1-4 TRBV12-3/TRBV12-4 - - TGTGCCAGCAGTTTAGAAGTGGGGCAGGGGAGAAGCAATGAAAAACTGTTTTTT CASSLEVGQGRSNEKLFF
TRBJ2-7 TRBV6-2/TRBV6-3 many - TGTGCCAGCAGTTACGGGCAAAACTACGAGCAGTACTTC CASSYGQNYEQYF
TRBJ2-1 TRBV5-1 many - TGCGCCAGCAGCTTGGGGTCGCAGAGCTCCTACAATGAGCAGTTCTTC CASSLGSQSSYNEQFF
TRBJ2-3 TRBV24-1 - - TGTGCCACCAGTGATTTCACAGATACGCAGTATTTT CATSDFTDTQYF
TRBJ2-1 TRBV6-1 - TRBD2 TGTGCCAGCAGTAACCTAGCGGGAGCGGGGAATGAGCAGTTCTTC CASSNLAGAGNEQFF
TRBJ2-1 TRBV7-3 few - TGTGCCAGCAGCCCCCTCAGGGGAGGCAAATACAATGAGCAGTTCTTC CASSPLRGGKYNEQFF
TRBJ2-5 TRBV7-2 many - TGTGCCAGCAGCCAACGGACAGGGAGGGTAGAGACCCAGTACTTC CASSQRTGRVETQYF
TRBJ2-7 TRBV18 - - TGTGCCAGCTCACATAGGAGGTCCGAGCAGTACTTC CASSHRRSEQYF
TRBJ1-2 TRBV3-1 - TRBD1 TGTGCCAGCAGCCAAGAACGATCAGGGGGCAACTATGGCTACACCTTC CASSQERSGGNYGYTF
TRBJ1-1 TRBV5-1 - - TGCGCCAGCAGCTTCGGGGGAACCACTGAAGCTTTCTTT CASSFGGTTEAFF
TRBJ1-1 TRBV9 few - TGTGCCAGCAGCTTCGGAACCATGAACACTGAAGCTTTCTTT CASSFGTMNTEAFF
TRBJ2-1 TRBV13 few TRBD1 TGTGCCAGCAGCTTAGTAAGGACAGGGGGCCGGAATGAGCAGTTCTTC CASSLVRTGGRNEQFF